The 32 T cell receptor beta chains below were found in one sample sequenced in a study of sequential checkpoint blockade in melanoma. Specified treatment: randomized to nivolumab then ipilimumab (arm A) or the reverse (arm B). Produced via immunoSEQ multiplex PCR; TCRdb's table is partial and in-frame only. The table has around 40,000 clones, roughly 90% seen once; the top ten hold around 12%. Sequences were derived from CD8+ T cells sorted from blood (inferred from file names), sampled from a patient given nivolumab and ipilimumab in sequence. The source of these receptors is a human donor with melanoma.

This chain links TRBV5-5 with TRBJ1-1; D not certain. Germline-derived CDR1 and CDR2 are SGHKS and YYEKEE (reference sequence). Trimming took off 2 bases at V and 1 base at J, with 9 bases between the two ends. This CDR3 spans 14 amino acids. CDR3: CASSLGSTNTEAFF. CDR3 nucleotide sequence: TGTGCCAGCAGCTTAGGGAGTACGAACACTGAAGCTTTCTTT.

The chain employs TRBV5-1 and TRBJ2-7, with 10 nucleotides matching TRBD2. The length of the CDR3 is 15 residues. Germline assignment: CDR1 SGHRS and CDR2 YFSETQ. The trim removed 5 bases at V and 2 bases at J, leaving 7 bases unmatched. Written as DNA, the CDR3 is TGCGCCAGCAGACCCGGGACTAGCGAGACCTACGAGCAGTACTTC. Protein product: CASRPGTSETYEQYF.

CDR3 coding DNA: TGTGCCAGCAGTTTCCTAGCGGGAGCTGCCACTTACAATGAGCAGTTCTTC. Its translation: CASSFLAGAATYNEQFF. This rearrangement joins TRBV28 to TRBJ2-1; 10 bases are shared with TRBD2. The germline V gene encodes CDR1 MDHEN and CDR2 SYDVKM. The CDR3 runs to 17 residues. The V gene end was trimmed by 3 bases and the J gene end by 4 bases; junction bases not matched to a gene: 9.

In DNA form, the CDR3 reads TGTGCCAGTAGTATCACAGGAAGCAATCAGCCCCAGCATTTT. Translation: CASSITGSNQPQHF. The rearrangement links TRBV19 to TRBJ1-5, with TRBD1 as a possible D gene (5 bases). The CDR3 is made up of 14 amino acids. Trimming shortened V by 3 bases and J by 1 base, and 7 bases separated the two germline ends. Germline-derived CDR1 and CDR2 are LNHDA and SQIVND (reference sequence).

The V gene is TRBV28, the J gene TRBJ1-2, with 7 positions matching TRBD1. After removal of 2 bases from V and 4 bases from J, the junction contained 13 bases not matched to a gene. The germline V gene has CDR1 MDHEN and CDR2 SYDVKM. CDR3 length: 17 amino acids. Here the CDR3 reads CASSLRLVDRVIYGYTF. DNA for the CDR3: TGTGCCAGCAGTTTACGGCTCGTAGACAGGGTCATCTATGGCTACACCTTC.

Here the CDR3 DNA reads TGCGCCAGCAGCCAGTATCCCGGGACTAGCTACAATGAGCAGTTCTTC. It encodes CASSQYPGTSYNEQFF. The genes are TRBV4-3 and TRBJ2-1, with 8 bases that match TRBD2. The trim removed 3 bases at V and 3 bases at J, leaving 7 bases unmatched. The CDR3 consists of 16 residues. CDR1 is LGHNA and CDR2 is YSLEER in the germline V gene.

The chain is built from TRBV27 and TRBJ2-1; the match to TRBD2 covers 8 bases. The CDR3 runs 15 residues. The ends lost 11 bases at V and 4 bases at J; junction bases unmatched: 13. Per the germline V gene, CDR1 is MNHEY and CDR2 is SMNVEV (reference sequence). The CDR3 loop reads CASREGRLAYNEQFF. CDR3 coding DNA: TGTGCCTCAAGGGAGGGCCGACTAGCGTACAATGAGCAGTTCTTC.

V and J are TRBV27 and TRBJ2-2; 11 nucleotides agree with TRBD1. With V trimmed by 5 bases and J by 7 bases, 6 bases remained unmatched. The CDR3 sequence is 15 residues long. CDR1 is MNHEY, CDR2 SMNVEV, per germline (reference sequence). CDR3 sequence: CASSPGTGGVGELFF. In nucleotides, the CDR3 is TGTGCCAGCAGTCCCGGGACAGGGGGTGTCGGGGAGCTGTTTTTT.

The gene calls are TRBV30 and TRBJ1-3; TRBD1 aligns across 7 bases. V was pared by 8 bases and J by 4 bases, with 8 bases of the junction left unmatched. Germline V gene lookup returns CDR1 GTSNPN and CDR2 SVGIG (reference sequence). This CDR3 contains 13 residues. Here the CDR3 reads CATNTGAGNTIYF. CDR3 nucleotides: TGTGCCACCAACACAGGGGCGGGAAACACCATATATTTT.

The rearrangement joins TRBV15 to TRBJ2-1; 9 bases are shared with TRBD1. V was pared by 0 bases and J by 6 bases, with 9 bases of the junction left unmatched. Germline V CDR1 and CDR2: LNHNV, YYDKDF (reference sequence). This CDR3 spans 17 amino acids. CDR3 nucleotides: TGTGCCACCAGCAGAGAACCCGGGACAGGGATCCCCAATGAGCAGTTCTTC. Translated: CATSREPGTGIPNEQFF.

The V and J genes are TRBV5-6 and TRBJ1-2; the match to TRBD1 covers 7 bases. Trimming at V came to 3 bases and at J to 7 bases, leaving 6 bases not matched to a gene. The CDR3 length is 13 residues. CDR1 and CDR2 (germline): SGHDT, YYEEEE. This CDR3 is CASSYGTAAGYTF. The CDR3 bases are TGTGCCAGCAGCTATGGGACAGCCGCTGGCTACACCTTC.

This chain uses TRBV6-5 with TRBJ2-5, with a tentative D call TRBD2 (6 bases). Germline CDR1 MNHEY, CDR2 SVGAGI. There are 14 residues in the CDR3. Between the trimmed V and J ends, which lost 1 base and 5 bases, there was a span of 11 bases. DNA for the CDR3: TGTGCCAGCAGTTACTTTGCGGGATCGGAGACCCAGTACTTC. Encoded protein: CASSYFAGSETQYF.

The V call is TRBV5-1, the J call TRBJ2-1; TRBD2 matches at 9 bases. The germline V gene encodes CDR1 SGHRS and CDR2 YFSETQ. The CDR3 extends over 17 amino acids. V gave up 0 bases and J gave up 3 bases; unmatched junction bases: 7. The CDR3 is CASSLVVASGVYNEQFF. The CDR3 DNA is TGCGCCAGCAGCTTGGTAGTTGCTAGCGGGGTCTACAATGAGCAGTTCTTC.

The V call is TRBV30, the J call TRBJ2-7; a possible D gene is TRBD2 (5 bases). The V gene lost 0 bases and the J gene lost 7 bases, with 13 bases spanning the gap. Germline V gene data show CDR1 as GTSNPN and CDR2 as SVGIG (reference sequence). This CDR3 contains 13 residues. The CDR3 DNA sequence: TGTGCCTGGAGTGTAAGCGGTCCGGGGGAGCAGTACTTC. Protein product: CAWSVSGPGEQYF.

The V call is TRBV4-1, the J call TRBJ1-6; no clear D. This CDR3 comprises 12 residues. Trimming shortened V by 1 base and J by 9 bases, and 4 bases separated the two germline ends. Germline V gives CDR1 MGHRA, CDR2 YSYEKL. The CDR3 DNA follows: TGCGCCAGCAGCCAAGGGAGTTCACCCCTCCACTTT. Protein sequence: CASSQGSSPLHF.

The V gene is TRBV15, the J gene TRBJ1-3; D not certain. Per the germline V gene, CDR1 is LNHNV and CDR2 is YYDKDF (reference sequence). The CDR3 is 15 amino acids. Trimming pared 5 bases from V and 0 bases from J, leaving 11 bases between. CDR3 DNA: TGTGCCACCAGCGGCACAGTGGACTCTGGAAACACCATATATTTT. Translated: CATSGTVDSGNTIYF.

The CDR3 region is CASWTGRTEAFF. CDR3 sequence (DNA): TGTGCCAGTTGGACAGGGCGGACTGAAGCTTTCTTT. This rearrangement joins TRBV5-5 to TRBJ1-1, with 8 bases identical to TRBD1. The CDR3 is made up of 12 amino acids. After removal of 8 bases from V and 5 bases from J, the junction contained 5 bases not matched to a gene. Germline V gene data show CDR1 as SGHKS and CDR2 as YYEKEE (reference sequence).

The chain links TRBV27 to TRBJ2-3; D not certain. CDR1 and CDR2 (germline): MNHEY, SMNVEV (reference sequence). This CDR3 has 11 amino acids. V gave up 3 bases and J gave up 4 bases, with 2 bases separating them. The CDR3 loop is CASSFADTQYF. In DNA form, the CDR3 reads TGTGCCAGCAGTTTCGCAGATACGCAGTATTTT.

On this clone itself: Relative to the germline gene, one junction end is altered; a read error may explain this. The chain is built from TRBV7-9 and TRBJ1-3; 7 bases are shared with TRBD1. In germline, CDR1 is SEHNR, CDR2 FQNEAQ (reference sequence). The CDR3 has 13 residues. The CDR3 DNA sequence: TGTGCCAGCAGCCCCACGGGACAGTCTCTACGGGCGTTT. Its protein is CASSPTGQSLRAF.

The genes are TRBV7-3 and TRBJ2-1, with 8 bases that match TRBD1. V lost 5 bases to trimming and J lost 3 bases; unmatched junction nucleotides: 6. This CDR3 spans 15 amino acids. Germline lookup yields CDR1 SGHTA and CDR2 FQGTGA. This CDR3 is CASSGPGQGYNEQFF. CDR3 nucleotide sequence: TGTGCCAGCAGCGGACCCGGACAGGGCTACAATGAGCAGTTCTTC. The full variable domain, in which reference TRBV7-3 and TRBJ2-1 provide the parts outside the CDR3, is GAGVSQTPSNKVTEKGKYVELRCDPISGHTALYWYRQSLGQGPEFLIYFQGTGAADDSGLPNDRFFAVRPEGSVSTLKIQRTERGDSAVYLCASSGPGQGYNEQFFGPGTRLTVL.

The DNA for the CDR3 is TGCAGCGCTCTGGCGGGAGTTTACAATGAGCAGTTCTTC. Its protein is CSALAGVYNEQFF. The V call is TRBV29-1, the J call TRBJ2-1; 7 bases agree with TRBD2. V shed 7 bases and J 4 bases; nucleotides not matched to a gene: 7. The length of the CDR3 is 13 residues. CDR1 is SQVTM, CDR2 ANQGSEA, per germline.

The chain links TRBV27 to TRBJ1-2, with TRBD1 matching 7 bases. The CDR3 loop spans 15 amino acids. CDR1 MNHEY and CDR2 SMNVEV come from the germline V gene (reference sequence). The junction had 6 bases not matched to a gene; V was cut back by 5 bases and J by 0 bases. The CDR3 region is CASSAGQASNYGYTF. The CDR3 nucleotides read TGTGCCAGCAGTGCCGGACAGGCCTCTAACTATGGCTACACCTTC.

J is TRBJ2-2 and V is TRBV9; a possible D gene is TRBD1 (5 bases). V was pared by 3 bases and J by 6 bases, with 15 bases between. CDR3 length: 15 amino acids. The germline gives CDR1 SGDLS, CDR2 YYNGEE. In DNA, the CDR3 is TGTGCCAGCAGCGGTTACTCAGGGTGGCCCGGGGAGCTGTTTTTT. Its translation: CASSGYSGWPGELFF.

The CDR3 is CASSVDGAGVYDTQYF. In nucleotides, the CDR3 is TGTGCCAGCAGCGTAGACGGAGCGGGAGTATATGATACGCAGTATTTT. The chain carries TRBV9 and TRBJ2-3; 8 nucleotides align to TRBD2. The germline CDR1 and CDR2 sequences are SGDLS and YYNGEE. The CDR3 length is 16 residues. J lost 6 bases, V lost 0 bases, and 9 bases had no gene match.

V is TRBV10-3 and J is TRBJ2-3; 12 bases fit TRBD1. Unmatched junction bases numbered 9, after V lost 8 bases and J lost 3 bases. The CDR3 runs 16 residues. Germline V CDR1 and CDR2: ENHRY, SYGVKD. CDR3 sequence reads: CAISLRDRGQTDTQYF. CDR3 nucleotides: TGTGCCATCTCCCTCCGGGACAGGGGGCAGACAGATACGCAGTATTTT.

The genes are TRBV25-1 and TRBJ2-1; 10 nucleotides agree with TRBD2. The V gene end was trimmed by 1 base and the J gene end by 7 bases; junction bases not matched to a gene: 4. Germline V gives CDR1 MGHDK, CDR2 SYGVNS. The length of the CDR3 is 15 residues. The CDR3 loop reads CASSESSGRGNEQFF. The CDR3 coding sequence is TGTGCCAGCAGTGAATCTAGCGGGAGAGGGAATGAGCAGTTCTTC.

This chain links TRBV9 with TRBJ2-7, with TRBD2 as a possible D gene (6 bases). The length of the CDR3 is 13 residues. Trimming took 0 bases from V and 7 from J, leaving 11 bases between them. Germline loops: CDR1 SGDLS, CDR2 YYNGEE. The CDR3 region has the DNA TGTGCCAGCAGCGTAGGCGGGAATGGGGAGCAGTACGTC. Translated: CASSVGGNGEQYV.

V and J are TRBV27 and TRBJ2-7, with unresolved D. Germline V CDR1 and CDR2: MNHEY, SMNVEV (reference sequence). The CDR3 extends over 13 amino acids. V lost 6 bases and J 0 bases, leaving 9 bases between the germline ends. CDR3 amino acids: CASRQSPSYEQYF. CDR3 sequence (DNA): TGTGCCAGCAGACAAAGTCCCTCCTACGAGCAGTACTTC.

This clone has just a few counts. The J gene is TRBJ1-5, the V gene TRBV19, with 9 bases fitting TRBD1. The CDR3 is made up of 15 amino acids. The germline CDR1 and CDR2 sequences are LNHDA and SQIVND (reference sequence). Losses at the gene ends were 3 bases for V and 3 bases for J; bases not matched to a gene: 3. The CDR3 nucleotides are TGTGCCAGTAGTATGGGGACAGGGATCAATCAGCCCCAGCATTTT. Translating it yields CASSMGTGINQPQHF.

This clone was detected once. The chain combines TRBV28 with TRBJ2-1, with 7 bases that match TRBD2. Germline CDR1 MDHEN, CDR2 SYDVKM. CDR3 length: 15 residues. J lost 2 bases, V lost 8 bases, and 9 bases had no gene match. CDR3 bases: TGTGCCAGCTTGGGCGCGGGAGCTACCTACAATGAGCAGTTCTTC. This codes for CASLGAGATYNEQFF.

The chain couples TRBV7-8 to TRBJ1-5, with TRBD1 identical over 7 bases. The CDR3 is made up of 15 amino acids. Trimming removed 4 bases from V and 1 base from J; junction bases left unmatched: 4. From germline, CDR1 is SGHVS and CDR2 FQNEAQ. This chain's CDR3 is CASSYLTGSNQPQHF. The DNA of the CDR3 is TGTGCCAGCAGCTACCTGACAGGGAGCAATCAGCCCCAGCATTTT.

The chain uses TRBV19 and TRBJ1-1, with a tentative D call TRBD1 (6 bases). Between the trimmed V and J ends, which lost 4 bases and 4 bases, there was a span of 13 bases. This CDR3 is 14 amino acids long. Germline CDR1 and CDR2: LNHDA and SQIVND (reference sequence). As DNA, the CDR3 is TGTGCCAGTAGTACCGACAGGACCCTCACTGAAGCTTTCTTT. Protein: CASSTDRTLTEAFF.